These 32 T cell receptor beta chains came from one sample sequenced in a study of T cell repertoires in cytomegalovirus infection. TCRdb reprocessed the reads via MiXCR and lists one record per CDR3 protein. The sample holds some 310,000 distinct CDR3 sequences, 20% to 25% seen once. The antigens of these receptors remain unknown. Specimen: cultured PBMCs, collected from culture after CMV antigen stimulation. These receptor sequences come from a human donor in good health (CMV status not recorded). Some clones in this sample may be carry-over from other donors' samples.

This chain uses TRBV29-1 with TRBJ1-5; perhaps TRBD1 as D (5 bases). CDR1 and CDR2 (germline): SQVTM, ANQGSEA. CDR3 length: 16 residues. Trimming removed 7 bases at V and 1 base at J, with 20 bases between. The CDR3 coding sequence is TGCAGCGCGGTGGAAGCCGCAGGGCCGAGCAATCAGCCCCAGCATTTT. The encoded protein is CSAVEAAGPSNQPQHF.

V gene TRBV4-3 combines with J gene TRBJ2-4, with 12 bases aligning to TRBD2. V was clipped by 0 bases and J by 3 bases; unmatched bases: 9. Germline assignment: CDR1 LGHNA and CDR2 YSLEER. The length of the CDR3 is 19 residues. CDR3 loop: CASSQELAGGSWGKNIQYF. As DNA, the CDR3 is TGCGCCAGCAGCCAAGAGCTAGCGGGGGGGAGCTGGGGCAAAAACATTCAGTACTTC.

This clonotype showed up just a few times. V and J are TRBV27 and TRBJ2-7; D is uncertain. V was cut by 2 bases and J by 3 bases, with 11 bases left in between. CDR3 length: 14 residues. The germline V gene encodes CDR1 MNHEY and CDR2 SMNVEV (reference sequence). For the CDR3, the DNA is TGTGCCAGCAGTTTAAAGCCAAGAGTCTACGAGCAGTACTTC. Encoded protein: CASSLKPRVYEQYF.

The chain couples TRBV12-3 or TRBV12-4 to TRBJ2-3, with D tentatively TRBD1 (6 bases). The CDR3 sequence is 16 residues long. V shed 5 bases and J shed 2 bases, with 17 bases lying between them. CDR3 protein: CASSMDRVLFTDTQYF. The CDR3 DNA follows: TGTGCCAGCAGTATGGACAGAGTGCTTTTCACAGATACGCAGTATTTT.

The rearrangement links TRBV30 to TRBJ2-2, with D possibly TRBD2 on 7 matching bases. This CDR3 has 16 residues. The V gene lost 0 bases and the J gene lost 2 bases, with 13 bases spanning the gap. Germline CDR1 GTSNPN, CDR2 SVGIG (reference sequence). In DNA form, the CDR3 reads TGTGCCTGGAGTGTAAAGGCGGGGGCTAACACCGGGGAGCTGTTTTTT. Amino acid sequence: CAWSVKAGANTGELFF.

This clonotype was picked up many times. V usage is TRBV7-2 and J usage is TRBJ2-2; D remains unclear. The CDR3 spans 14 residues. The V end was cut by 5 bases, the J end by 6 bases, with 13 bases between. In germline, CDR1 is SGHTA, CDR2 FQGNSA. CDR3 nucleotides: TGTGCCAGCAGCCCTCCGGCCCGGCCCGGGGAGCTGTTTTTT. Translating gives CASSPPARPGELFF.

This chain connects TRBV19 to TRBJ1-4, with D unclear. The germline V and J ends were trimmed by 3 bases and 0 bases, with 8 bases remaining between them. The CDR3 covers 15 residues. In germline, CDR1 is LNHDA, CDR2 SQIVND (reference sequence). DNA for the CDR3: TGTGCCAGTAGTATGGCGGCAGCAACTAATGAAAAACTGTTTTTT. It translates to CASSMAAATNEKLFF.

The chain employs TRBV12-5 and TRBJ1-2; 7 bases align to TRBD1. Germline V gene sequence: CDR1 LGHNT, CDR2 FRNRAP. The V gene end was trimmed by 0 bases and the J gene end by 0 bases; junction bases not matched to a gene: 10. The CDR3 runs 18 residues. The DNA for the CDR3 is TGTGCTAGTGGTTTGGTAAGGGGGCTCCACACCTCTAACTATGGCTACACCTTC. Amino acids: CASGLVRGLHTSNYGYTF.

With regard to this clonotype: This is likely a read error, given that the CDR3 carries no conserved phenylalanine or tryptophan at its end. This sequence joins TRBV7-2 and TRBJ2-3; the match to TRBD1 covers 9 bases. The CDR3 extends over 15 amino acids. The ends lost 6 bases at V and 5 bases at J; junction bases unmatched: 9. Germline values: CDR1 SGHTA, CDR2 FQGNSA. CDR3 DNA sequence: TGTGCCAGCAGGACAGGGGGGGGGGCCGGAGATACGCAGTATTTA. Protein: CASRTGGGAGDTQYL.

Ten or more counts support this clonotype. V gene TRBV7-3 combines with J gene TRBJ2-7; 12 nucleotides agree with TRBD2. CDR1 SGHTA and CDR2 FQGTGA come from the germline V gene. This CDR3 has 16 residues. J was trimmed by 5 bases and V by 5 bases; bases with no gene match: 10. The CDR3 loop is CASSPSGRAFENEQYF. The CDR3 coding sequence is TGTGCCAGCAGCCCTAGCGGGAGGGCCTTTGAGAACGAGCAGTACTTC. Filled out from reference TRBV7-3 and TRBJ2-7, the complete variable domain reads GAGVSQTPSNKVTEKGKYVELRCDPISGHTALYWYRQSLGQGPEFLIYFQGTGAADDSGLPNDRFFAVRPEGSVSTLKIQRTERGDSAVYLCASSPSGRAFENEQYFGPGTRLTVT.

This clonotype was detected only a few times. The rearrangement links TRBV7-9 to TRBJ2-1; TRBD1 is a possible D gene (6 bases). The length of the CDR3 is 14 residues. Germline CDR1 SEHNR, CDR2 FQNEAQ (reference sequence). V was clipped by 4 bases and J by 5 bases, with 12 bases between them. The CDR3 sequence is CASSSQGKNNEQFF. CDR3 bases: TGTGCCAGCAGCTCTCAGGGGAAGAACAATGAGCAGTTCTTC.

The rearrangement uses TRBV10-3 and TRBJ2-1; 13 bases are a match to TRBD2. The CDR3 totals 13 residues. V dropped 2 bases and J dropped 15; count of bases not matched to a gene: 4. Germline V gene data show CDR1 as ENHRY and CDR2 as SYGVKD. In nucleotides, the CDR3 is TGTGCCATCAGTGAGGGGACTAGCGGGATTCTGTTCTTC. It codes for CAISEGTSGILFF.

The chain carries TRBV5-1 and TRBJ2-3; D gene uncertain. The CDR3 has 14 residues. V was clipped by 3 bases and J by 1 base, with 9 bases between them. The germline V gene encodes CDR1 SGHRS and CDR2 YFSETQ. CDR3 region: CASSSYIGTDTQYF. The DNA for the CDR3 is TGCGCCAGCAGCTCTTATATCGGCACAGATACGCAGTATTTT.

V is TRBV19 and J is TRBJ2-3, with no clear D. Germline CDR1 and CDR2: LNHDA and SQIVND (reference sequence). The CDR3 covers 16 residues. V was pared by 3 bases and J by 4 bases, with 17 bases between. As DNA, the CDR3 is TGTGCCAGTAGTATTCTCTCTCCCCAGGTCCCAGATACGCAGTATTTT. Its protein product is CASSILSPQVPDTQYF.

This clonotype was seen at least ten times. The chain couples TRBV7-8 to TRBJ1-5; possible D gene TRBD1, 5 bases. The CDR3 has 15 residues. Between the trimmed V and J ends, which lost 5 bases and 2 bases, there was a span of 13 bases. Germline V lookup: CDR1 SGHVS, CDR2 FQNEAQ. The CDR3 nucleotides read TGTGCCAGCAGCCCAACCACAGGCGGCAATCAGCCCCAGCATTTT. Translated: CASSPTTGGNQPQHF.

This clonotype showed up just a few times. The J gene is TRBJ1-2, the V gene TRBV6-6; D gene uncertain. The length of the CDR3 is 15 residues. Trimming stripped 4 bases from V and 3 bases from J, with 15 bases between. Per the germline V gene, CDR1 is MNHNY and CDR2 is SVGAGI (reference sequence). CDR3 amino acids: CASSSSGQFDYGYTF. CDR3 sequence (DNA): TGTGCCAGCAGTTCATCCGGGCAGTTCGACTATGGCTACACCTTC.

In this sample, this clonotype turned up many times. The V and J genes are TRBV28 and TRBJ2-3; D tentatively reads TRBD1 or TRBD2 (5 bases each). This CDR3 has 16 amino acids. Germline V gene data show CDR1 as MDHEN and CDR2 as SYDVKM. Trimming pared 3 bases from V and 0 bases from J, leaving 13 bases between. As DNA, the CDR3 is TGTGCCAGCAGTTTTTCGGGGCTTTTTAGCACAGATACGCAGTATTTT. Translation: CASSFSGLFSTDTQYF.

The rearrangement links TRBV9 to TRBJ2-2; D call uncertain. This CDR3 spans 16 amino acids. V was cut by 3 bases and J by 0 bases, with 12 bases left in between. Germline-derived CDR1 and CDR2 are SGDLS and YYNGEE. The CDR3 loop reads CASSEQPGANTGELFF. The CDR3, as DNA: TGTGCCAGCAGCGAGCAACCCGGTGCGAACACCGGGGAGCTGTTTTTT.

This clonotype came up a few times. The chain recombines TRBV19 with TRBJ1-2; D might be TRBD1 (5 bases). Trimming stripped 3 bases from V and 2 bases from J, with 10 bases between. From germline, CDR1 is LNHDA and CDR2 SQIVND (reference sequence). CDR3 length: 14 amino acids. CDR3 bases: TGTGCCAGTAGTATGACAGCTGGAAACTATGGCTACACCTTC. It translates to CASSMTAGNYGYTF.

This clonotype was detected ten times or more. The V and J genes are TRBV7-2 and TRBJ1-1; 7 bases are a match to TRBD1. The J segment lost 0 bases and the V segment lost 6 bases, leaving 4 bases of the junction unmatched. In germline, CDR1 is SGHTA, CDR2 FQGNSA. CDR3 size: 14 residues. CDR3 residues: CASRGGQMNTEAFF. The CDR3 nucleotides read TGTGCCAGCAGGGGGGGACAGATGAACACTGAAGCTTTCTTT. Full variable domain (missing parts from reference TRBV7-2 and TRBJ1-1): GAGVSQSPSNKVTEKGKDVELRCDPISGHTALYWYRQSLGQGLEFLIYFQGNSAPDKSGLPSDRFSAERTGGSVSTLTIQRTQQEDSAVYLCASRGGQMNTEAFFGQGTRLTVV.

This clonotype was detected a few times. The gene calls are TRBV11-3 and TRBJ1-2; 10 bases line up with TRBD1. This CDR3 region has 14 residues. V trimming: 5 bases; J trimming: 7 bases; junction bases outside the gene matches: 7. Germline CDR1 is SGHNT and CDR2 is YENEEA. The CDR3 DNA follows: TGTGCCAGCAGCCTACCGGGACAGGGGTCTGGCTACACCTTC. As protein: CASSLPGQGSGYTF. Filled out from reference TRBV11-3 and TRBJ1-2, the complete variable domain reads EAGVVQSPRYKIIEKKQPVAFWCNPISGHNTLYWYLQNLGQGPELLIRYENEEAVDDSQLPKDRFSAERLKGVDSTLKIQPAELGDSAVYLCASSLPGQGSGYTFGSGTRLTVV.

This clonotype was observed a few times. The CDR3 coding sequence is TGTGCCAGCAGTTACATGGCAGGGGTTCAGCCCCAGCATTTT. Encoded protein: CASSYMAGVQPQHF. V usage is TRBV6-5 and J usage is TRBJ1-5, with a possible D match to TRBD1 (6 bases). The CDR3 totals 14 residues. In germline, CDR1 is MNHEY, CDR2 SVGAGI. Trimming removed 2 bases at V and 6 bases at J, with 11 bases between.

The chain uses TRBV5-1 and TRBJ1-1; 7 bases fit TRBD1. V was clipped by 0 bases and J by 7 bases; unmatched bases: 3. The CDR3 is made up of 13 amino acids. Germline V CDR1 and CDR2: SGHRS, YFSETQ. The CDR3 DNA follows: TGCGCCAGCAGCTTGGCAGGGGGAATTGAAGCTTTCTTT. Its translation is CASSLAGGIEAFF.

The DNA for the CDR3 is TGTGCCAGCAGCTTGATGAGGAATCAGCCCCAGCATTTT. Translating gives CASSLMRNQPQHF. The chain links TRBV5-5 to TRBJ1-5; no firm D call. V was clipped by 1 base and J by 4 bases, with 6 bases between them. The CDR3 is 13 amino acids. Germline V CDR1 and CDR2: SGHKS, YYEKEE (reference sequence).

This clonotype was seen only a few times. The J gene is TRBJ2-7, the V gene TRBV6-8, with 15 bases identical to TRBD2. Per the germline V gene, CDR1 is MNHGY and CDR2 is SAAAGT. With V trimmed by 6 bases and J by 6 bases, 15 bases remained unmatched. The CDR3 length is 18 residues. The CDR3 nucleotides are TGTGCCAGCAGGAAACAAGGGACTAGCGGGAGGACCCTCTCCGAGCAGTACTTC. The encoded protein is CASRKQGTSGRTLSEQYF.

There are a few counts of this clonotype. The rearrangement joins TRBV20-1 to TRBJ2-1, with TRBD1 as a possible D gene (5 bases). Germline CDR1 DFQATT, CDR2 SNEGSKA (reference sequence). Deletions cut 4 bases from V and 7 bases from J, with 20 bases between. The CDR3 has 15 residues. CDR3 sequence reads: CSATRTFRGANEQFF. The CDR3 coding sequence is TGCAGTGCTACGCGAACCTTTCGTGGGGCTAATGAGCAGTTCTTC.

The chain has TRBV10-3 and TRBJ2-5, with D tentatively TRBD2 (6 bases). This CDR3 comprises 12 residues. The germline V and J ends were trimmed by 5 bases and 4 bases, with 8 bases remaining between them. Germline V gene lookup returns CDR1 ENHRY and CDR2 SYGVKD. The CDR3 region has the DNA TGTGCCATCAGTAAGGAGGGAGAGACCCAGTACTTC. As protein: CAISKEGETQYF.

The chain recombines TRBV4-1 with TRBJ1-3, with D possibly TRBD1 on 6 matching bases. Germline CDR1 is MGHRA and CDR2 is YSYEKL. The CDR3 sequence is 17 residues long. V lost 3 bases and J 0 bases, leaving 15 bases between the germline ends. The CDR3 coding sequence is TGCGCCAGCAGCCATTTCTTCGGACAGAGCTCTGGAAACACCATATATTTT. Its protein is CASSHFFGQSSGNTIYF.

The chain employs TRBV7-6 and TRBJ2-5; D is ambiguous. V lost 5 bases, J lost 5 bases, and 9 bases lay in between. Germline V CDR1 and CDR2: SGHVS, FNYEAQ. The CDR3 has 12 amino acids. The CDR3 region is CASSPPSETQYF. CDR3 nucleotides: TGTGCCAGCAGCCCGCCGTCTGAGACCCAGTACTTC. The complete variable domain, with remaining parts taken from reference TRBV7-6 and TRBJ2-5, reads GAGVSQSPRYKVTKRGQDVALRCDPISGHVSLYWYRQALGQGPEFLTYFNYEAQQDKSGLPNDRFSAERPEGSISTLTIQRTEQRDSAMYRCASSPPSETQYFGPGTRLLVL.

V gene TRBV20-1 combines with J gene TRBJ1-1, with D unresolved. V lost 0 bases, J lost 5 bases, and 13 bases lay in between. In germline, CDR1 is DFQATT, CDR2 SNEGSKA (reference sequence). The CDR3 is made up of 14 amino acids. DNA of the CDR3: TGCAGTGCTAGAGATACGGCAGAGGATACTGAAGCTTTCTTT. Amino acid sequence: CSARDTAEDTEAFF.

The chain links TRBV12-3 or TRBV12-4 to TRBJ2-1; perhaps TRBD2 as D (6 bases). V lost 4 bases to trimming and J lost 8 bases, with 18 bases between them. This CDR3 is built from 15 residues. CDR3 sequence reads: CASSSTVAQRDEQFF. The CDR3 DNA is TGTGCCAGCAGTTCCACCGTCGCCCAGCGGGATGAGCAGTTCTTC.

This clonotype was observed at least ten times. This chain joins TRBV10-3 and TRBJ2-1; D perhaps matches TRBD1 (6 bases). The V gene's germline CDR1 is ENHRY and CDR2 SYGVKD. The CDR3 is made up of 14 amino acids. With 3 bases removed from V and 7 bases from J, the gap between germline ends came to 13 bases. CDR3 sequence: CAISEPGEINEQFF. CDR3 nucleotide sequence: TGTGCCATCAGTGAACCAGGGGAAATAAATGAGCAGTTCTTC.